The 14 T cell receptor beta chains listed next were all sequenced from one sample in a study of T cells in localized non-small cell lung cancer. TCRdb's copy holds only in-frame clones and misses some; the assay was immunoSEQ multiplex PCR. The repertoire includes about 52,000 clones, around 90% of them detected once, and approximately 15% sits in the top ten. Sequences were derived from PBMCs, sampled before any cancer treatment. The receptors were gathered from a female donor with stage II lung adenocarcinoma.

The chain couples TRBV5-6 to TRBJ1-5; 11 positions match TRBD1. The CDR3 is 17 residues long. The J segment lost 0 bases and the V segment lost 4 bases, leaving 6 bases of the junction unmatched. The germline V gene encodes CDR1 SGHDT and CDR2 YYEEEE. This CDR3 is CASSAGTGGYSNQPQHF. The DNA for the CDR3 is TGTGCCAGCAGCGCCGGGACAGGGGGTTATAGCAATCAGCCCCAGCATTTT.

The chain is built from TRBV5-4 and TRBJ2-2; D may be TRBD1 (5 bases). Germline loops: CDR1 SGHNT, CDR2 YYREEE (reference sequence). This CDR3 is built from 16 residues. With 4 bases removed from V and 0 bases from J, the gap between germline ends came to 13 bases. CDR3 nucleotides: TGTGCCAGCAGCCCCCAGGGCACCCCGAACACCGGGGAGCTGTTTTTT. It is translated as CASSPQGTPNTGELFF.

The gene calls are TRBV6-1 and TRBJ1-3; D unresolved. The CDR3 is 14 amino acids. The V gene lost 11 bases and the J gene lost 0 bases, with 14 bases spanning the gap. The germline CDR1 and CDR2 sequences are MNHNS and SASEGT. The CDR3 bases are TGTGCCGGTATGGATCCATACTCTGGAAACACCATATATTTT. As protein: CAGMDPYSGNTIYF.

The V and J genes are TRBV2 and TRBJ2-1; D gene unclear. With 7 bases removed from V and 5 bases from J, the gap between germline ends came to 15 bases. Germline loops: CDR1 SNHLY, CDR2 FYNNEI. The CDR3 covers 14 residues. In DNA form, the CDR3 reads TGTGCCAGCACTAACCACCGACCTGACAATGAGCAGTTCTTC. Its translation is CASTNHRPDNEQFF.

The chain carries TRBV27 and TRBJ2-5, with a tentative D call TRBD2 (5 bases). Trimming removed 11 bases at V and 5 bases at J, with 18 bases between. This CDR3 has 13 residues. The germline V gene encodes CDR1 MNHEY and CDR2 SMNVEV (reference sequence). CDR3: CAAGPAGEETQYF. CDR3 sequence (DNA): TGTGCCGCCGGACCCGCCGGGGAGGAGACCCAGTACTTC.

The CDR3 DNA sequence: TGCGCCAGCAGCTTGGCAGGACAGGGCCCTGGCTACACCTTC. Amino acid sequence: CASSLAGQGPGYTF. The gene calls are TRBV5-1 and TRBJ1-2, with 8 positions matching TRBD1. This CDR3 region has 14 residues. With V trimmed by 0 bases and J by 7 bases, 5 bases remained unmatched. Per the germline V gene, CDR1 is SGHRS and CDR2 is YFSETQ.

Here the CDR3 DNA reads TGTGCCAGCAGCTTAGTCCTAGCGGTCCTTAATGAGCAGTTCTTC. This encodes CASSLVLAVLNEQFF. This chain uses TRBV7-8 with TRBJ2-1; 7 bases are shared with TRBD2. J lost 7 bases, V lost 1 base, and 7 bases had no gene match. This CDR3 region has 15 residues. The V gene's germline CDR1 is SGHVS and CDR2 FQNEAQ.

This clone was seen just once. The chain links TRBV19 to TRBJ1-5, with D perhaps TRBD1 (6 bases). The CDR3 has 15 residues. In germline, CDR1 is LNHDA, CDR2 SQIVND (reference sequence). Trimming removed 1 base at V and 7 bases at J, with 14 bases between. The CDR3 is CASSIGGGASQPQHF. The CDR3, as DNA: TGTGCCAGTAGTATAGGAGGGGGGGCTAGCCAGCCCCAGCATTTT.

The chain employs TRBV6-5 and TRBJ1-2; weak D call: TRBD1 (5 bases). The CDR3 runs to 15 residues. V dropped 5 bases and J dropped 3 bases, with 16 bases sitting between them. Germline V gene sequence: CDR1 MNHEY, CDR2 SVGAGI. CDR3 sequence (DNA): TGTGCCAGCAGTCCCTTGGGACTTTCCGACTATGGCTACACCTTC. Translation: CASSPLGLSDYGYTF.

The chain links TRBV2 to TRBJ2-5; D ambiguous. Trimming removed 6 bases at V and 2 bases at J, with 1 base between. CDR1 is SNHLY, CDR2 FYNNEI, per germline. The CDR3 extends over 10 amino acids. For the CDR3, the DNA is TGTGCCAGCAGACAAGAGACCCAGTACTTC. It specifies CASRQETQYF. Supplemented by reference TRBV2 and TRBJ2-5, the full variable domain reads EPEVTQTPSHQVTQMGQEVILRCVPISNHLYFYWYRQILGQKVEFLVSFYNNEISEKSEIFDDQFSVERPDGSNFTLKIRSTKLEDSAMYFCASRQETQYFGPGTRLLVL.

V and J are TRBV4-2 and TRBJ2-7; D is possibly TRBD2 (6 bases). Trimming cost V 0 bases and J 0 bases, with 15 bases left between them. This CDR3 region has 17 residues. Germline CDR1 LGHNA, CDR2 YNFKEQ. Here the CDR3 reads CASSQEAVSGYSYEQYF. CDR3 DNA: TGTGCCAGCAGCCAAGAGGCAGTCAGCGGGTACTCCTACGAGCAGTACTTC.

The V gene is TRBV10-1, the J gene TRBJ2-1; 10 bases agree with TRBD2. This CDR3 comprises 15 residues. The V gene's germline CDR1 is WNHNN and CDR2 SYGVQD (reference sequence). The V segment lost 3 bases and the J segment 9 bases; nucleotides outside the gene matches: 8. The DNA for the CDR3 is TGCGCCAGCAGTGACCCTAGCGGGGGTAGTAGTGAGCAGTTCTTC. Translation gives CASSDPSGGSSEQFF.

This clone was seen more than once but under ten times. CDR3 residues: CASSYDRGNQPQHF. Here the CDR3 DNA reads TGTGCCAGCAGTTACGACAGGGGGAATCAGCCCCAGCATTTT. V is TRBV6-5 and J is TRBJ1-5, with 9 nucleotides matching TRBD1. V lost 2 bases and J lost 4; bases outside the gene matches: 0. Germline-derived CDR1 and CDR2 are MNHEY and SVGAGI. This CDR3 comprises 14 residues.

This rearrangement joins TRBV14 to TRBJ1-1, with D perhaps TRBD1 (5 bases). Per the germline V gene, CDR1 is SGHDN and CDR2 is FVKESK. The CDR3 length is 13 residues. V lost 0 bases and J 11 bases, leaving 13 bases between the germline ends. CDR3 bases: TGTGCCAGCAGCCAAGATTCCAGGGTATCGGCTTTCTTT. Translating gives CASSQDSRVSAFF.